This TCR beta chain derives from a study of T cell responses to AZD1222 COVID-19 vaccine. CDR1 and CDR2 (germline): SEHNR, FQNEAQ (reference sequence). The CDR3 has 15 amino acids. Trimming took 4 bases from V and 3 from J; bases not matched to a gene: 4. Assay: immunoSEQ multiplex PCR; the TCRdb copy retains only in-frame clones and omits some. Found here are about 190,000 clones, roughly 90% of them singletons; the top ten hold over 0.75%. The material was peripheral blood, obtained on day 0 of AZD1222 vaccination. The sequence was obtained from an adult in good health. This sequence joins TRBV7-9 and TRBJ1-5; 9 bases line up with TRBD1. The CDR3 loop reads CASSSGTGLNQPQHF. The DNA of the CDR3 is TGTGCCAGCAGCTCCGGGACAGGGCTCAATCAGCCCCAGCATTTT.